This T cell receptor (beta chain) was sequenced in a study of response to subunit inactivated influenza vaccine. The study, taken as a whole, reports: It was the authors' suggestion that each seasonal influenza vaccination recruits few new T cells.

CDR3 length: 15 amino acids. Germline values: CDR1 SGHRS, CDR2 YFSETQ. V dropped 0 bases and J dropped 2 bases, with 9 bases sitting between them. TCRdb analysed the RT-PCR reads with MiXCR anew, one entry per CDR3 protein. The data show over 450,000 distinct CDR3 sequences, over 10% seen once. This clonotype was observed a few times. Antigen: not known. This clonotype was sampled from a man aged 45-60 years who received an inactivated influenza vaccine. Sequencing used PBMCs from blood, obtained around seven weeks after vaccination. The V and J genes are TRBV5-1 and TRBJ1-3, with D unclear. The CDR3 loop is CASSLGQATGNTIYF. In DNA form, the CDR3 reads TGCGCCAGCAGCTTGGGGCAGGCAACTGGAAACACCATATATTTT.